This T cell receptor beta chain stems from a study of cytomegalovirus exposure and HLA in healthy donors (dated by TCRdb to about 2017). Study-level background: An earlier analysis of several hundred of the donors reported around 280 Gb of sequence data and 117 million unique TCR beta sequences obtained from around 190 million T cells. An early release that covered fewer than 800 HLA-typed donors contained approximately 300 gigabases of sequencing data and tens of millions of unique TCR sequences. Among the roughly 410 genotyped donors, 75% to 90% belonged to the genetic ancestry cluster associated with self-reported Caucasian donors. The study aimed to test whether signatures of past pathogen exposure could be identified by cataloging public T cell receptors. The study used immunosequencing to profile the T cell repertoires of approximately 650 subjects and linked those repertoires to cytomegalovirus serostatus. In addition to the first cohort of 650 to 800 subjects, a separate validation cohort of 130 or so different subjects was used. High-throughput TCR immunosequencing, statistical association of individual TCRs with disease status, and machine learning were combined to predict cytomegalovirus infection status. A later analysis re-analyzed previously published TCR beta repertoires from 666 donors and added high-resolution HLA genotyping to study TCR occurrence patterns. In the later analysis, no new phenotypic data were used to find candidate immune exposures; instead, reliance was placed on TCR beta sequences and their occurrence across donors. In an earlier analysis of roughly 540 of the donors, high-throughput TCR beta sequencing was used to judge whether each TCR beta V gene segment behaved as functional or pseudogenic. Donor age, sex, ethnicity and CMV serostatus were collected together with the repertoire data. In a later genetic analysis, genome-wide SNP genotypes for about 65% of the roughly 670 donors were used, and that subset was treated as a discovery cohort. All discovery cohort repertoires had been generated on a single sequencing platform. HLA typing included class I and class II loci at four-digit resolution. The number of donors typed differed by locus, with 629-630 for A, B, C, DRB1 and DQB1, 522 for DQA1, approximately 580 for DPA1, and 400 to 490 for DPB1. A handful of DR-DQ haplotypes were handled as single units for association and clustering because linkage in the cohort was strong. On average, approximately 250,000 unique TCR beta nucleotide sequences were sequenced per donor among roughly 430 genotyped donors of the cohort, with about 17% of those sequences being non-productive. On the study overall, not on this receptor specifically: A later genetic analysis associated a missense DCLRE1C variant with V-gene and J-gene trimming of TCR beta chains, and an independent cohort replicated the association. A later analysis reported that several top co-occurrence clusters appeared linked to parvovirus B19, influenza, CMV and Epstein-Barr virus. A further reported finding was that TCR beta sequences accurately predicted the HLA-A and HLA-B alleles for most subjects in the first cohort. The earlier analysis of 450 to 700 of the donors excluded approximately 17 rarely observed V segments, including chromosome 9 orphons, because counts were too low. Correlated functional status among segregating V segments might be attributable to linkage disequilibrium, but an unknown experimental factor could not be ruled out. According to a later analysis, most CMV-associated TCR beta chains appeared to be HLA-restricted, and the HLA associations seemed to be driven largely by CMV exposure. In a later analysis, HLA-associated TCR beta chains showed more clonal expansion and lower generation probabilities than non-associated chains that were equally common. At a false discovery rate of 0.05, a later analysis linked 16,951 TCR beta sequences to specific HLA alleles. For the cohort, immune exposure information was limited to CMV serostatus. In both the original and validation cohorts, the classifier was reported to diagnose cytomegalovirus status with high specificity and sensitivity. In the study, 150 to 200 TCR beta chains were listed as associated with cytomegalovirus. Because HLA typing was missing for some donors at each locus, association tests included only the typed subset. When HLA alleles, especially DR and DQ, strongly co-occurred, TCR associations were difficult to assign to individual alleles. A few of the identified cytomegalovirus-associated TCR beta chains were confirmed in vitro to be specific for cytomegalovirus antigens. An earlier analysis of some 560 of the donors showed that most TCR beta V segments appeared in productive rearrangements either about 90% or about 30% of the time, which broadly matched IMGT annotations. Most TCR sequences were observed very rarely across donors, whereas some public TCRs were present in many individuals. The presence/absence analyses assumed that sequencing depth was roughly uniform across donors, and that assumption may not be true. Because the 87-base-pair reads could not distinguish some IMGT-functional V segments, including TRBV6-2 and TRBV6-3, those segments were excluded. Only TCR beta chains were sequenced in this cohort, and the absence of alpha or paired-chain data limited detectable features. In a later analysis, the rate of TCR association differed among HLA loci, with DRB1 alleles having the most associated TCRs and HLA-C alleles having the fewest. Compared with the approximately 710-donor mean, donors in an Asian-associated ancestry cluster had fewer N-insertions in productive TCRs, according to a later genetic analysis. The authors suggested that the approach could potentially be generalized to other disease states and immunological phenotypes. A group of highly shared sequence variants was considered likely to be a technical artifact of the sequencing pipeline.

The cohort comprised some 680 healthy bone marrow donors. At the time of sampling, all cohort members were nominally healthy, though unrecorded immune exposures were likely present. The donor was CMV seronegative and was included in the group of about 350 seronegative cohort members. A peripheral blood sample was collected from each donor, and TCR beta sequencing was performed on peripheral blood mononuclear cells. The Qiagen DNeasy Blood Extraction Kit was used to extract genomic DNA from the blood cell samples. Receptor amplification or capture employed the immunoSEQ multiplex PCR assay. A mixture of 60 forward primers for TCR Vbeta segments and 13 reverse primers for TCR Jbeta segments was used in the multiplex PCR. A multiplex PCR assay on genomic DNA amplified the CDR3 region of rearranged TCR beta genes. Amplified TCR beta libraries were sequenced as 87-base-pair reads on the Illumina HiSeq System. As for the authors' bioinformatics: In a later analysis, approximately 74 million unique TCR beta chains were counted across the approximately 640 repertoires, and roughly 10 million of these chains were shared by at least two donors. To remove PCR and sequencing errors, raw reads were error-corrected and collapsed into unique sequences using a nearest-neighbor algorithm that merged closely related sequences. CDR3 sequences were aligned to IMGT reference sequences to assign V, D and J gene segments. For a sequence to be retained, a match of at least six nucleotides was required to both a V gene segment and a J gene segment. A rearrangement was called productive if the CDR3 had no stop codons and remained in frame with V and J, and every other rearrangement was called non-productive. CDR3 was defined by IMGT convention, running from the second conserved V-encoded cysteine to the conserved J-encoded phenylalanine. The earlier analysis of some 550 of the donors excluded any sequence lacking an unambiguous match to a single V gene segment. An earlier analysis of fewer than 750 of the donors called V segments functional above 56.7% productive rearrangements and segregating when the between-donor standard deviation exceeded 5%. A statistical classification framework was developed to diagnose cytomegalovirus status using the catalog of TCR beta chain sequences. V and J gene assignment, in a later analysis, came from comparing TCR nucleotide sequences with IMGT/GENE-DB human TR gene sequences. The TCRdist pipeline was used in a later analysis to assign CDR3 sequences and most-parsimonious VDJ recombination scenarios. In a later analysis, each TCR beta chain was defined by its CDR3 amino acid sequence together with its V-gene family, and reads without a unique V-gene family were excluded. To address suspected cross-contamination and a sequencing artifact, a later analysis removed roughly 580 highly shared, low-generation-probability nucleotide sequences. For each public chain, a later analysis derived a clonal expansion index from normalized ranks of inferred template counts within each repertoire. A later analysis computed generation probabilities with a VDJ recombination model fitted to out-of-frame rearrangements, and checked the results against IGoR. A later analysis scored TCR-TCR, TCR-HLA and TCR-CMV co-occurrence with hypergeometric tests, applying a repertoire-size bias correction to TCR pairs. To estimate false discovery rates, a later analysis permuted the HLA or CMV assignments 20 times. In a later analysis, co-occurring TCRs were grouped using DBSCAN, with TCRdist sequence similarity added in when clustering inside HLA-allele-positive subsets. Co-occurrence clustering excluded repertoires with fewer than 30,000 or more than 120,000 public chains, plus five with anomalous nucleotide sharing. TCRdb carries this immuneACCESS record with in-frame sequences only. Its versions omit some clonotypes, under half of them owing to an unresolved V gene in the studies checked, with the rest unexplained. That table furnishes V, J and clone size, whereas the DNA furnished D and trimming. Across this sample there are around 200,000 clones, with 70% to 80% seen only once. Less than 2% of the sample rests with the top ten.

From the cysteine through the phenylalanine, the CDR3 covers 15 amino acids. Just CDR3 DNA is preserved here, 45 bases in frame from base 1. About this clone itself: There is no known antigen for this receptor. Per-base quality was not reported, and no clone a single base away is much larger than it.

The TCR sequence derives from a man aged 30 to 39 in good health and CMV-seronegative. The chain employs TRBV21-1 and TRBJ2-2; TRBD1 was called by the table and not checked on the DNA. TRBV21-1 is a pseudogene. Specimen: PBMCs. The nucleotide sequence is TGTGCCAGCAGCAGCGGCAGGGTATTAACCGGGGAGCTGTTTTTT. Its protein reads: CASSSGRVLTGELFF.